These 16 T cell receptor beta chains share one sample of origin, sequenced in a study of T cells in tumors after PD-1 blockade. Profiled with immunoSEQ multiplex PCR; TCRdb holds only in-frame clones, not every one. This sample has roughly 50,000 clones, with 81% found just once. The sample here was PBMCs, taken before anti-PD-1 treatment. Receptors originate from a human donor with basal cell carcinoma.

This chain uses TRBV6-4 with TRBJ2-1; 12 bases agree with TRBD2. V lost 6 bases, J lost 1 base, and 4 bases stayed unmatched. Germline CDR1 reads MRHNA; CDR2 reads SNTAGT. The CDR3 is 16 residues long. The CDR3 loop is CASSRLAGESYNEQFF. DNA of the CDR3: TGTGCCAGCAGCAGACTAGCGGGGGAGTCCTACAATGAGCAGTTCTTC.

V gene TRBV5-1 combines with J gene TRBJ2-7, with 12 bases that match TRBD2. Trimming removed 0 bases from V and 2 bases from J; junction bases left unmatched: 3. This CDR3 comprises 16 residues. The germline CDR1 and CDR2 sequences are SGHRS and YFSETQ. The CDR3 DNA reads as TGCGCCAGCAGCTTGGGGACTAGCGGGGTCCCCTACGAGCAGTACTTC. Its translation is CASSLGTSGVPYEQYF. Variable domain in full (rest from reference TRBV5-1 and TRBJ2-7): KAGVTQTPRYLIKTRGQQVTLSCSPISGHRSVSWYQQTPGQGLQFLFEYFSETQRNKGNFPGRFSGRQFSNSRSEMNVSTLELGDSALYLCASSLGTSGVPYEQYFGPGTRLTVT.

This clone was recorded only once. The gene calls are TRBV2 and TRBJ2-3; the match to TRBD2 covers 10 bases. The CDR3 totals 16 residues. The ends lost 7 bases at V and 3 bases at J; junction bases unmatched: 10. Germline lookup yields CDR1 SNHLY and CDR2 FYNNEI. The CDR3 loop is CASMSGGAGRTDTQYF. The CDR3 nucleotides are TGTGCCAGCATGAGCGGGGGGGCCGGTAGGACAGATACGCAGTATTTT.

The chain is built from TRBV6-5 and TRBJ2-3; possible D gene TRBD2, 6 bases. Germline lookup yields CDR1 MNHEY and CDR2 SVGAGI. CDR3 length: 15 residues. V shed 4 bases and J shed 2 bases, with 13 bases lying between them. CDR3 loop: CASSSGTRYTDTQYF. The CDR3 nucleotides read TGTGCCAGCAGTTCTGGGACTCGATACACAGATACGCAGTATTTT.

The chain links TRBV6-4 to TRBJ1-2, with 7 bases that match TRBD1. After removal of 2 bases from V and 2 bases from J, the junction contained 2 bases not matched to a gene. Germline CDR1 reads MRHNA; CDR2 reads SNTAGT. This CDR3 comprises 14 residues. The CDR3 DNA sequence: TGTGCCAGCAGTGACGGGGGACAGAACTATGGCTACACCTTC. Amino acid sequence: CASSDGGQNYGYTF.

The chain employs TRBV6-2 or TRBV6-3 and TRBJ1-5, with D unresolved. This CDR3 has 15 residues. Trimming shortened V by 1 base and J by 0 bases, and 7 bases separated the two germline ends. The germline V gene has CDR1 MNHEY and CDR2 SVGEGT. The CDR3 spells CASSYYSPSNQPQHF. The CDR3 nucleotides are TGTGCCAGCAGTTACTACAGCCCTAGCAATCAGCCCCAGCATTTT.

The chain joins TRBV19 to TRBJ2-7, with D tentatively TRBD2 (6 bases). V lost 5 bases and J lost 3, with 11 bases in between. Germline values: CDR1 LNHDA, CDR2 SQIVND (reference sequence). This CDR3 has 13 amino acids. The CDR3 protein is CASSRPEGYEQYF. For the CDR3, the DNA is TGTGCCAGTAGTCGACCGGAGGGCTACGAGCAGTACTTC.

This clone was seen a handful of times. The chain carries TRBV12-2 and TRBJ2-7. TRBV12-2 is deemed a pseudogene. The CDR3 runs 16 residues. The CDR3 loop reads CASRFSGRRSDYEQYF. In DNA form, the CDR3 reads TGTGCAAGTCGCTTTAGTGGCAGGAGATCCGACTACGAGCAGTACTTC.

This sequence joins TRBV7-6 and TRBJ1-2; perhaps TRBD1 as D (5 bases). Trimming left V 5 bases short and J 0 bases short, with 7 bases between. The CDR3 contains 13 residues. The germline gives CDR1 SGHVS, CDR2 FNYEAQ. CDR3 DNA sequence: TGTGCCAGCAGCCCACAGGCTAACTATGGCTACACCTTC. Its translation: CASSPQANYGYTF. Full variable domain (remainder filled in from reference TRBV7-6 and TRBJ1-2): GAGVSQSPRYKVTKRGQDVALRCDPISGHVSLYWYRQALGQGPEFLTYFNYEAQQDKSGLPNDRFSAERPEGSISTLTIQRTEQRDSAMYRCASSPQANYGYTFGSGTRLTVV.

For the CDR3, the DNA is TGTGCCAGCCTTCAACGGGAGAGCAACAATTCACCCCTCCACTTT. This gives the protein CASLQRESNNSPLHF. The chain employs TRBV6-6 and TRBJ1-6; no definite D call. This CDR3 spans 15 amino acids. Germline V gene lookup returns CDR1 MNHNY and CDR2 SVGAGI (reference sequence). V gave up 8 bases and J gave up 7 bases, with 18 bases separating them.

This sequence joins TRBV7-7 and TRBJ2-1; D may be TRBD2 (7 bases). CDR1 SSHAT and CDR2 FNYEAQ come from the germline V gene (reference sequence). V lost 5 bases and J lost 6, with 17 bases in between. This CDR3 is built from 15 residues. The CDR3 DNA sequence: TGTGCCAGCAGCGAAGCAAGGGGGGGATTCAATGAGCAGTTCTTC. Amino acid sequence: CASSEARGGFNEQFF.

This clone was observed a handful of times. This chain links TRBV5-6 with TRBJ1-3; a weak D match, TRBD1 (5 bases). This CDR3 has 14 amino acids. The germline V and J ends were trimmed by 4 bases and 1 base, with 9 bases remaining between them. CDR1 and CDR2 (germline): SGHDT, YYEEEE. CDR3 DNA sequence: TGTGCCAGCAGCCCGGACACTTCTGGAAACACCATATATTTT. It is translated as CASSPDTSGNTIYF.

The chain carries TRBV24-1 and TRBJ2-3, with D unclear. Germline V gene data show CDR1 as KGHDR and CDR2 as SFDVKD. The length of the CDR3 is 17 residues. The V and J ends lost 4 bases and 0 bases respectively, with 16 bases between them. In DNA, the CDR3 is TGTGCCACCAGTGACTCACTGACAAGTGCTAGCACAGATACGCAGTATTTT. Its protein product is CATSDSLTSASTDTQYF.

This chain connects TRBV3-1 (or the pseudogene TRBV3-2) to TRBJ1-3, with D possibly matching TRBD1 (6 bases). Germline V gene data show CDR1 as LGHDT and CDR2 as YNNKEL (reference sequence). This CDR3 has 16 amino acids. Trimming removed 3 bases from V and 0 bases from J, with 12 bases in between. The CDR3 nucleotides read TGTGCCAGCAGCCAGGGCGGGGGGGCCTCTGGAAACACCATATATTTT. This codes for CASSQGGGASGNTIYF.

The rearrangement links TRBV29-1 to TRBJ2-4; 7 bases map to TRBD2. Germline V lookup: CDR1 SQVTM, CDR2 ANQGSEA. CDR3 length: 15 residues. J gave up 3 bases and V 1 base, and 6 bases lay outside the gene matches. Written as DNA, the CDR3 is TGCAGCGTTGAAGGAGGGGACTATGACAAAAACATTCAGTACTTC. This gives the protein CSVEGGDYDKNIQYF.

The V call is TRBV6-6, the J call TRBJ1-6; D call uncertain. Trimming left V 2 bases short and J 9 bases short, with 11 bases between. The CDR3 covers 14 residues. Germline V CDR1 and CDR2: MNHNY, SVGAGI (reference sequence). This CDR3 is CASSYPLDGSPLHF. The CDR3 DNA follows: TGTGCCAGCAGTTACCCCCTCGACGGTTCACCCCTCCACTTT.